Shown below are 10 T cell receptor beta chains from a single sample sequenced in a study of shared clonotypes between healthy human individuals. The method was immunoSEQ multiplex PCR; TCRdb's version includes in-frame clones alone and lacks a portion of them. The data contain nearly 1 million clones, over 60% of them singletons. Material for sequencing was memory CD4+ T cells sorted from blood. Documented subset: CD45RA-negative fraction. Source of these receptors: a man between 18 and 29 years old in good health.

The chain combines TRBV6-5 with TRBJ1-6; 9 nucleotides align to TRBD1. With V trimmed by 6 bases and J by 10 bases, 10 bases remained unmatched. The length of the CDR3 is 15 residues. Per germline, CDR1 MNHEY and CDR2 SVGAGI. The CDR3 nucleotides read TGTGCCAGCAGGCCGTTTGGGACAGGGAGGTCACCCCTCCACTTT. Its translation: CASRPFGTGRSPLHF.

The rearrangement joins TRBV9 to TRBJ1-3; 8 nucleotides align to TRBD1. Per germline, CDR1 SGDLS and CDR2 YYNGEE. J gave up 3 bases and V 3 bases, and 8 bases lay outside the gene matches. The CDR3 covers 16 residues. This chain's CDR3 is CASSDRTGLGGNTIYF. The CDR3 coding sequence is TGTGCCAGCAGCGATCGGACAGGGTTGGGTGGAAACACCATATATTTT.

V gene TRBV5-5 combines with J gene TRBJ2-7; 8 bases agree with TRBD1. Per the germline V gene, CDR1 is SGHKS and CDR2 is YYEKEE (reference sequence). Unmatched junction bases numbered 11, after V lost 9 bases and J lost 3 bases. This CDR3 spans 14 amino acids. The CDR3 region is CATGGAGGYYEQYF. CDR3 in DNA: TGTGCCACCGGTGGGGCAGGGGGCTACTACGAGCAGTACTTC.

The CDR3, as DNA: TGTGCCAGTACCCCTACCCTAACAGGGCATGGCTACACCTTC. Its protein product is CASTPTLTGHGYTF. This chain uses TRBV19 with TRBJ1-2, with D possibly matching TRBD1 (6 bases). The germline CDR1 and CDR2 sequences are LNHDA and SQIVND (reference sequence). Between the trimmed V and J ends, which lost 7 bases and 6 bases, there was a span of 18 bases. The CDR3 covers 14 residues.

The genes are TRBV6-1 and TRBJ2-6; D is perhaps TRBD2 (6 bases). CDR1 is MNHNS, CDR2 SASEGT, per germline. Trimming stripped 7 bases from V and 8 bases from J, with 9 bases between. The CDR3 spans 12 residues. CDR3 loop: CASTEGSNVLTF. CDR3 DNA: TGTGCCAGCACGGAGGGATCCAACGTCCTGACTTTC.

In regard to this clone: Distinct nucleotide sequences in the sample also encode this CDR3. Here the CDR3 DNA reads TGTGCCAGCAGAGGGGGCACTGAAGCTTTCTTT. Its translation is CASRGGTEAFF. The V call is TRBV6-1, the J call TRBJ1-1, with D possibly TRBD1 on 6 matching bases. The CDR3 covers 11 residues. Germline V CDR1 and CDR2: MNHNS, SASEGT. Trimming removed 6 bases at V and 4 bases at J, with 6 bases between.

This sequence joins TRBV27 and TRBJ2-5, with 8 bases lining up with TRBD1. CDR3 length equals 14 residues. The ends lost 3 bases at V and 5 bases at J; junction bases unmatched: 5. Looked up from germline, CDR1 is MNHEY and CDR2 is SMNVEV (reference sequence). The CDR3 sequence is CASSFSGGRETQYF. In nucleotides, the CDR3 is TGTGCCAGCAGTTTCTCAGGGGGCCGGGAGACCCAGTACTTC.

The chain is built from TRBV2 and TRBJ1-4; D unclear. CDR3 length equals 15 residues. V shed 9 bases and J shed 0 bases, with 14 bases lying between them. From germline, CDR1 is SNHLY and CDR2 FYNNEI. Here the CDR3 DNA reads TGTGCCAGAAACAACCCGGGATCAACTAATGAAAAACTGTTTTTT. As protein: CARNNPGSTNEKLFF.

This clone has a single count. Other nucleotide sequences in the sample specify the same CDR3. The rearrangement joins TRBV9 to TRBJ2-1, with TRBD2 matching over 8 bases. Trimming removed 0 bases from V and 0 bases from J; junction bases left unmatched: 5. Per germline, CDR1 SGDLS and CDR2 YYNGEE. This CDR3 is built from 17 residues. CDR3 in amino acids: CASSVGLAGSSYNEQFF. CDR3 DNA sequence: TGTGCCAGCAGCGTAGGGCTAGCGGGTAGCTCCTACAATGAGCAGTTCTTC.

The J gene is TRBJ1-1, the V gene TRBV6-5; TRBD1 might be the D (5 bases). CDR3 length: 15 residues. Germline loops: CDR1 MNHEY, CDR2 SVGAGI. Between the trimmed V and J ends, which lost 6 bases and 1 base, there was a span of 15 bases. CDR3 in DNA: TGTGCCAGCAGCCGTCCCGGGACGGGGAACACTGAAGCTTTCTTT. Encoded protein: CASSRPGTGNTEAFF.